The 14 T cell receptor beta chains below all came from one sample that was sequenced in a study of T cell responses to AZD1222 COVID-19 vaccine. Produced via immunoSEQ multiplex PCR; TCRdb's table is partial and in-frame only. The table has around 120,000 clones, 85% to 90% seen once. Sequencing used peripheral blood, obtained on day 0 of AZD1222 vaccination. These receptor sequences come from an adult in good health.

V and J are TRBV21-1 and TRBJ1-5. TRBV21-1 is a known pseudogene. CDR3 length: 14 residues. The CDR3 protein is CASSHPGVDQPQHF. The CDR3 DNA reads as TGTGCCAGCAGCCACCCAGGAGTTGATCAGCCCCAGCATTTT.

About this clone: The same CDR3 also results from other DNA sequences found in this sample. V usage is TRBV4-2 and J usage is TRBJ1-1; maybe TRBD1 (5 bases). Germline CDR1 is LGHNA and CDR2 is YNFKEQ. The CDR3 extends over 13 amino acids. Trimming left V 1 base short and J 5 bases short, with 8 bases between. The CDR3: CASSQGEGTEAFF. In DNA, the CDR3 is TGTGCCAGCAGCCAAGGGGAGGGGACTGAAGCTTTCTTT.

The rearrangement joins TRBV5-4 to TRBJ2-1; D unresolved. V was trimmed by 4 bases and J by 4 bases, leaving 15 bases between them. Germline CDR1 reads SGHNT; CDR2 reads YYREEE (reference sequence). The CDR3 contains 15 residues. The CDR3 DNA sequence: TGTGCCAGCAGCCCTGTCGTGGCCCTTTACAATGAGCAGTTCTTC. Amino acids: CASSPVVALYNEQFF.

The DNA of the CDR3 is TGTGCCAGCAGCTCAGGCCCGTGGGGGAAGGGTACCGAGCAGTACTTC. This gives the protein CASSSGPWGKGTEQYF. This chain uses TRBV7-2 with TRBJ2-7; D tentatively reads TRBD1 or TRBD2 (5 bases each). V lost 4 bases and J 6 bases, leaving 22 bases between the germline ends. The CDR3 consists of 16 residues. The germline V gene encodes CDR1 SGHTA and CDR2 FQGNSA.

The chain combines TRBV7-9 with TRBJ1-2, with no clear D. Germline V gene sequence: CDR1 SEHNR, CDR2 FQNEAQ (reference sequence). V lost 1 base and J lost 6, with 9 bases in between. The CDR3 totals 13 residues. For the CDR3, the DNA is TGTGCCAGCAGCTTAGGACACTCGGATGGCTACACCTTC. This codes for CASSLGHSDGYTF.

The V call is TRBV5-1, the J call TRBJ1-1, with 8 nucleotides matching TRBD1. Germline V gene sequence: CDR1 SGHRS, CDR2 YFSETQ. There are 14 residues in the CDR3. The junction had 3 bases not matched to a gene; V was cut back by 4 bases and J by 1 base. CDR3 sequence (DNA): TGCGCCAGCAGCCGGACAGGGCAGAACACTGAAGCTTTCTTT. Protein sequence: CASSRTGQNTEAFF.

V is TRBV19 and J is TRBJ2-2; D unclear. The CDR3 covers 14 residues. Germline V gene sequence: CDR1 LNHDA, CDR2 SQIVND (reference sequence). Between the trimmed V and J ends, which lost 4 bases and 2 bases, there was a span of 8 bases. In DNA form, the CDR3 reads TGTGCCAGTAGTACCACTGCCAACACCGGGGAGCTGTTTTTT. Translation gives CASSTTANTGELFF.

In its sample, this clone was seen once. The rearrangement uses TRBV5-4 and TRBJ2-7; D ambiguous. This CDR3 region has 12 residues. Trimming took 0 bases from V and 3 from J, leaving 4 bases between them. Germline V CDR1 and CDR2: SGHNT, YYREEE (reference sequence). The CDR3 region has the DNA TGTGCCAGCAGCTTGGTAGGCTACGAGCAGTACTTC. The encoded protein is CASSLVGYEQYF.

V usage is TRBV5-5 and J usage is TRBJ2-1; TRBD1 matches 10 bases. Germline V CDR1 and CDR2: SGHKS, YYEKEE (reference sequence). With V trimmed by 3 bases and J by 8 bases, 8 bases remained unmatched. The CDR3 totals 15 residues. CDR3 nucleotides: TGTGCCAGCAGCTCCCCGGGACAGGGGTCCGATGAGCAGTTCTTC. This codes for CASSSPGQGSDEQFF.

The genes are TRBV6-1 and TRBJ2-5, with a possible D match to TRBD1 (5 bases). Germline V gene data show CDR1 as MNHNS and CDR2 as SASEGT. The CDR3 covers 17 residues. V was clipped by 2 bases and J by 4 bases, with 20 bases between them. The CDR3 DNA reads as TGTGCCAGCAGTGAATGGGGTCAGGGTGGAGTTGGAGAGACCCAGTACTTC. This sequence encodes CASSEWGQGGVGETQYF.

The V gene is TRBV30, the J gene TRBJ1-6; 9 bases align to TRBD1. This CDR3 is built from 15 residues. The junction had 8 bases not matched to a gene; V was cut back by 3 bases and J by 8 bases. CDR1 and CDR2 from the germline V gene are GTSNPN and SVGIG (reference sequence). The CDR3, as DNA: TGTGCCTGGAGAACAGGGGGCTTGTATCATTCACCCCTCCACTTT. Amino acids: CAWRTGGLYHSPLHF.

The rearrangement links TRBV2 to TRBJ2-3, with TRBD1 matching over 7 bases. CDR1 is SNHLY and CDR2 is FYNNEI in the germline V gene. J was trimmed by 8 bases and V by 6 bases; bases with no gene match: 8. The CDR3 has 13 residues. CDR3 in amino acids: CASRITGVTTQYF. The CDR3, as DNA: TGTGCCAGCAGAATAACAGGGGTCACTACGCAGTATTTT.

In this sample, this clone turned up once. The chain recombines TRBV6-1 with TRBJ1-5; D gene ambiguous. There are 17 residues in the CDR3. CDR1 and CDR2 from the germline V gene are MNHNS and SASEGT. Trimming removed 2 bases from V and 3 bases from J, with 17 bases in between. The CDR3 region is CASSESGRLTYNQPQHF. The CDR3 DNA reads as TGTGCCAGCAGTGAAAGTGGCAGGCTTACCTACAATCAGCCCCAGCATTTT.

The rearrangement links TRBV6-5 to TRBJ2-1; D remains ambiguous. Deletions cut 0 bases from V and 0 bases from J, with 6 bases between. The CDR3 is made up of 15 amino acids. Per the germline V gene, CDR1 is MNHEY and CDR2 is SVGAGI. The CDR3 loop is CASSYSIISYNEQFF. CDR3 DNA: TGTGCCAGCAGTTACTCGATCATCTCCTACAATGAGCAGTTCTTC.